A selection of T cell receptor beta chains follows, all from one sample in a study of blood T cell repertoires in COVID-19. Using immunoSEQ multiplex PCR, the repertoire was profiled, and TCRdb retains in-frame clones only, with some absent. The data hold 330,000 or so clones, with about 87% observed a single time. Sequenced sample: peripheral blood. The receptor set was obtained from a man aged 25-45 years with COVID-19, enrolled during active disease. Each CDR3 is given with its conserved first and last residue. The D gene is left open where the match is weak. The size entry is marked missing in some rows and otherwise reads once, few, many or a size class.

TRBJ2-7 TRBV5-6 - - TGTGCCAGCAGCTTGGCGGGTCCCTACGAGCAGTACTTC CASSLAGPYEQYF
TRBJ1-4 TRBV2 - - TGTGCCAGCAGTAACTTGCCCTCCCCGAATGAAAAACTGTTTTTT CASSNLPSPNEKLFF
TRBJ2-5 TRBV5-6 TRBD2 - TGTGCCAGCAAGATGATCGGGACTAGCGGGGAGACCCAGTACTTC CASKMIGTSGETQYF
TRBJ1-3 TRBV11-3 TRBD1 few TGTGCCAGCAGCCGGGACAGAGGAAACACCATATATTTT CASSRDRGNTIYF
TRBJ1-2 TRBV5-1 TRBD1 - TGCGCCAGCAGCCTCCGACAGGGCAACTATGGCTACACCTTC CASSLRQGNYGYTF
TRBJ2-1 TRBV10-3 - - TGTGCCATCAAGGAGGGCAATGAGCAGTTCTTC CAIKEGNEQFF
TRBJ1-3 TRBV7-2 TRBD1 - TGTGCCAGCAGCTCCACAGGGGGCACTGGAAACACCATATATTTT CASSSTGGTGNTIYF
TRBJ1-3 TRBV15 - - TGTGCCACCAGGCAGAGAACAGGGAGCTCTGGAAACACCATATATTTT CATRQRTGSSGNTIYF
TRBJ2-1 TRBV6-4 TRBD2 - TGTGCCAGCAGTGATGGCCCAGGGAGGGGTGAGCAGTTCTTC CASSDGPGRGEQFF
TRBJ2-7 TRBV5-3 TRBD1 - TGTGCCTGTCCCCGGGACAGGGACTACGAGCAGTACTTC CACPRDRDYEQYF
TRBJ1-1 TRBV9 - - TGTGCCAGCAGCGCGGACAGTTACACTGAAGCTTTCTTT CASSADSYTEAFF
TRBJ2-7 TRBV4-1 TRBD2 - TGCGCCAGCAGCCAAGGCCCCTTCGCTAGCGGGAGTCGGGACGAGCAGTACTTC CASSQGPFASGSRDEQYF
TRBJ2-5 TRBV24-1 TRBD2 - TGTGCCACCAGTGGATTAGCGGGAGGGCACCAAGAGACCCAGTACTTC CATSGLAGGHQETQYF
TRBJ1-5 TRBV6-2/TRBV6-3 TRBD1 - TGTGCCAGCAGTTCGACAGGGGGCCTGTCCCATAGCAATCAGCCCCAGCATTTT CASSSTGGLSHSNQPQHF
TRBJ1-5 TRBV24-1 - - TGTGCCACCAGTGATTCGCAGGGGAACAATCAGCCCCAGCATTTT CATSDSQGNNQPQHF
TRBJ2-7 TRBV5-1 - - TGCGCCAGCAGCTTGCCGAGGGACCGCGGGGCCTACGAGCAGTACTTC CASSLPRDRGAYEQYF
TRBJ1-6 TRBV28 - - TGTGCCAGCAGTGGCCGGGACAACCTTGCAATTCCCCTCCACTTT CASSGRDNLAIPLHF
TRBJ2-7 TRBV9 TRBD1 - TGTGCCAGCAGCATCGGGACAGGGTTCGGAGAGCAGTACTTC CASSIGTGFGEQYF
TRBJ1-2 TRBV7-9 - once TGTGCCAGCAGTCCTCAGGGGTTCCCCTCGGGCTACACCTTC CASSPQGFPSGYTF
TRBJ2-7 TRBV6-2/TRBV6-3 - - TGTGCCAGCAGTTACCGGTACTCCCACTACGAGCAGTACTTC CASSYRYSHYEQYF
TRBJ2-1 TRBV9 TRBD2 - TGTGCCAGCAGCGTAGGGCTTAGAGGACTAGCGGGAGATGAGCAGTTCTTC CASSVGLRGLAGDEQFF
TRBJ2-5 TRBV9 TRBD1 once TGTGCCAGCAGTAGGACAGGGAGAGAGACCCAGTACTTC CASSRTGRETQYF
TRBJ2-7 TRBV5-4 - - TGTGCCAGCAGCTTGGGGGGGGCTAGCGGAGCCTACGAGCAGTACTTC CASSLGGASGAYEQYF
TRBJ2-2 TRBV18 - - TGTGCCAGCTCACCAGGGGGAGGTCTGAACACCGGGGAGCTGTTTTTT CASSPGGGLNTGELFF
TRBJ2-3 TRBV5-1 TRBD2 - TGCGCCAGCAGCTCGGGACTAGCGGGTATTAGCACAGATACGCAGTATTTT CASSSGLAGISTDTQYF
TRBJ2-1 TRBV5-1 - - TGCGCCAGCAGCTTGGATACAGGGAACCCCTACAATGAGCAGTTCTTC CASSLDTGNPYNEQFF
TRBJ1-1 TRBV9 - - TGTGCCAGCAGCGTAGCAACAGGGAGGGTGGCTTTCTTT CASSVATGRVAFF
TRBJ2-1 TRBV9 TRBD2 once TGTGCCAGCGGACGACTAGCGGGGGGTCTGAGCTCCTACAATGAGCAGTTCTTC CASGRLAGGLSSYNEQFF
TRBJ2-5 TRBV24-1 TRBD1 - TGTGCCACCAGTGAATCGGGACAGGCGGAGACCCAGTACTTC CATSESGQAETQYF
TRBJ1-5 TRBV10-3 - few TGTGCCATCATGGCAGGGCCAGATCAGCCCCAGCATTTT CAIMAGPDQPQHF
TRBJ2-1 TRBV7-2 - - TGTGCCAGCAGCTTAGTGTCATTTGTGAGGCACCACTCCTACAATGAGCAGTTCTTC CASSLVSFVRHHSYNEQFF
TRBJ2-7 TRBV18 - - TGTGCCAGCTCACCCGACAGGAGCTCCTACGAGCAGTACTTC CASSPDRSSYEQYF
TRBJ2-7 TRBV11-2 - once TGTGCCAGCAGCCCGGGGAATCCCAGGTACGAGCAGTACTTC CASSPGNPRYEQYF
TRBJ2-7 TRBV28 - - TGTGCCAGCAGTTTACCCCACAGCTACGAGCAGTACTTC CASSLPHSYEQYF
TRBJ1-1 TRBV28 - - TGTGCCAGCAGCCCAAATACAGGGATAAACACTGAAGCTTTCTTT CASSPNTGINTEAFF
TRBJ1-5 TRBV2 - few TGTGCCAGCAGTGAAGCGCTTTCTTACAGGGAAGGACAGCCCCAGCATTTT CASSEALSYREGQPQHF
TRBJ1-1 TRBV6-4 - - TGTGCCAGCAGAGCGACAGGATTAAACACTGAAGCTTTCTTT CASRATGLNTEAFF